The 8 T cell receptor beta chains in this list originate from one sample, sequenced in a study of CD8+ T cells in alopecia areata. Extracted from the samples, RNA was reverse transcribed into cDNA to serve as the sequencing template. The data were produced by immunoSEQ multiplex PCR, yet TCRdb's version contains in-frame clones alone and is incomplete. The sample contains roughly 60,000 clones, around 40% of which appear only once. Sequencing was carried out using NKG2D-low CD8+ T cells sorted from blood. These receptors were taken from a human donor with alopecia areata.

This chain links TRBV15 with TRBJ2-1; 8 nucleotides line up with TRBD1. Germline V gives CDR1 LNHNV, CDR2 YYDKDF (reference sequence). J lost 4 bases, V lost 8 bases, and 4 bases had no gene match. The CDR3 is 13 residues long. The CDR3 DNA is TGTGCCACCGGACAGGGCCGATACAATGAGCAGTTCTTC. Amino acid sequence: CATGQGRYNEQFF.

This clone has a handful of counts. The rearrangement joins TRBV2 to TRBJ2-5, with no clear D. The germline V gene has CDR1 SNHLY and CDR2 FYNNEI. The CDR3 sequence is 11 residues long. The germline V and J ends were trimmed by 3 bases and 4 bases, with 3 bases remaining between them. CDR3 DNA sequence: TGTGCCAGCAGTGATTCAGAGACCCAGTACTTC. Translated, it gives CASSDSETQYF.

DNA for the CDR3: TGTGCCAGCAGCTTTTATGCAGCGGGGGGGCGGGATACGCAGTATTTT. Translating gives CASSFYAAGGRDTQYF. V and J are TRBV7-8 and TRBJ2-3, with TRBD2 identical over 10 bases. CDR1 SGHVS and CDR2 FQNEAQ come from the germline V gene. The CDR3 is made up of 16 amino acids. V trimming: 3 bases; J trimming: 6 bases; junction bases outside the gene matches: 9. Combining the CDR3 with reference TRBV7-8 and TRBJ2-3 gives the whole variable domain GAGVSQSPRYKVAKRGQDVALRCDPISGHVSLFWYQQALGQGPEFLTYFQNEAQLDKSGLPSDRFFAERPEGSVSTLKIQRTQQEDSAVYLCASSFYAAGGRDTQYFGPGTRLTVL.

The chain is built from TRBV23-1 and TRBJ2-2, with D hard to call. TRBV23-1 is noted as an ORF with a role that remains uncertain. The CDR3 is made up of 13 amino acids. V was pared by 0 bases and J by 7 bases, with 6 bases between. The CDR3: CASSQSRNGELFF. The DNA of the CDR3 is TGCGCCAGCAGTCAATCGCGGAACGGGGAGCTGTTTTTT.

The chain carries TRBV7-8 and TRBJ2-3; D call uncertain. In germline, CDR1 is SGHVS, CDR2 FQNEAQ. The CDR3 extends over 14 amino acids. Trimming shortened V by 8 bases and J by 5 bases, and 17 bases separated the two germline ends. The CDR3 DNA reads TGTGCCAGCCGTCGGAGAGAAGCGAAAGATACGCAGTATTTT. Protein sequence: CASRRREAKDTQYF.

In its sample, this clone was seen a few times. This chain links TRBV7-2 with TRBJ2-5, with 8 bases identical to TRBD2. Losses at the gene ends were 0 bases for V and 5 bases for J; bases not matched to a gene: 5. The CDR3 sequence is 15 residues long. Germline V gives CDR1 SGHTA, CDR2 FQGNSA. The CDR3 bases are TGTGCCAGCAGCTTAGCCGGGGGGGCCTCCGAGACCCAGTACTTC. Its protein is CASSLAGGASETQYF.

The CDR3 region has the DNA TGTGCCAGCCGGGGAAGCAATCAGCCCCAGCATTTT. It yields the protein CASRGSNQPQHF. J is TRBJ1-5 and V is TRBV15; D unresolved. The V and J ends lost 10 bases and 1 base respectively, with 8 bases between them. The length of the CDR3 is 12 residues. CDR1 LNHNV and CDR2 YYDKDF come from the germline V gene (reference sequence).

This clone was picked up a small number of times. The chain couples TRBV5-4 to TRBJ2-7; D ambiguous. The CDR3 length is 15 residues. With 4 bases removed from V and 0 bases from J, the gap between germline ends came to 14 bases. CDR1 SGHNT and CDR2 YYREEE come from the germline V gene (reference sequence). The CDR3 region has the DNA TGTGCCAGCAGCGCGGATAGCTCCTTCTCCTACGAGCAGTACTTC. Its protein product is CASSADSSFSYEQYF.